The rows below give T cell receptor beta chains drawn from one sample of a study of T cell repertoires in cytomegalovirus infection. These receptors are not linked to any known antigen. MiXCR, run by TCRdb on the reads, gives a single entry per CDR3 protein. The sample contains roughly 150,000 distinct CDR3 sequences, less than 25% of which appear only once. This sample comprised CD8+ T cells from cultured PBMCs, obtained from culture after CMV antigen stimulation. These receptors were obtained from a human donor in good health (CMV status not recorded). Some clones in this sample may be carry-over from other donors' samples. The CDR3 runs from the conserved cysteine through the conserved F or W. D genes are given only for firm matches. Expanded clones get a size class; other rows say once, few or many, or leave the size out.

>TRBJ2-1|few|TRBD1|TRBV27
CASSNSGTGWYGSYNEQFF
TGTGCCAGCAGTAACTCCGGGACAGGGTGGTACGGTTCCTACAATGAGCAGTTCTTC
>TRBJ1-2|NA|NA|TRBV7-2
CASLRPDQTLSNYGYTF
TGTGCCAGCCTCCGGCCAGATCAAACCCTATCTAACTATGGCTACACCTTC
>TRBJ1-5|few|NA|TRBV7-9
CASSDSSQPQHF
TGTGCCAGCAGCGACTCGTCACAGCCCCAGCATTTT
>TRBJ1-4|NA|NA|TRBV7-9
CASSLRRAEGEKLFF
TGTGCCAGCAGCTTAAGGCGGGCAGAGGGAGAAAAACTGTTTTTT
>TRBJ2-7|NA|NA|TRBV7-2
CASSLGPSVPRSSYEQYF
TGTGCCAGCAGCTTAGGCCCTAGTGTCCCCCGGAGCTCCTACGAGCAGTACTTC
>TRBJ1-1|NA|TRBD1|TRBV7-6
CASSTRTGGALINTEAFF
TGTGCCAGCAGCACCCGGACAGGGGGCGCATTAATAAACACTGAAGCTTTCTTT
>TRBJ2-5|few|TRBD2|TRBV5-1
CASSFGQRGLQETQYF
TGCGCCAGCAGCTTCGGCCAGCGGGGGCTCCAAGAGACCCAGTACTTC
>TRBJ2-4|few|NA|TRBV3-1
CASSQEFRGSAKNIQYF
TGTGCCAGCAGCCAAGAATTCCGGGGTTCAGCCAAAAACATTCAGTACTTC
>TRBJ1-4|NA|NA|TRBV7-9
CASIRVGENNEKLFF
TGTGCCAGCATCCGAGTGGGGGAGAATAATGAAAAACTGTTTTTT
>TRBJ2-7|NA|NA|TRBV12-5
CASGLTGTEVYEQYF
TGTGCTAGTGGTTTGACCGGGACGGAAGTTTACGAGCAGTACTTC
>TRBJ2-3|NA|NA|TRBV3-1
CASSQDFKDGSSTDTQYF
TGTGCCAGCAGCCAAGATTTCAAAGACGGAAGTAGCACAGATACGCAGTATTTT
>TRBJ2-3|NA|TRBD2|TRBV7-9
CASSSRLADTDTQYF
TGTGCCAGCAGCTCGCGACTAGCGGACACAGATACGCAGTATTTT
>TRBJ1-2|NA|NA|TRBV6-5
CASSSPGGYYGYTF
TGTGCCAGCAGTAGTCCGGGGGGTTACTATGGCTACACCTTC
>TRBJ1-5|NA|TRBD1|TRBV28
CASRSGTGINQPQHF
TGTGCCAGCAGGTCCGGGACAGGAATCAATCAGCCCCAGCATTTT
>TRBJ2-7|NA|NA|TRBV7-2
CASSLAKSPGSYEQYF
TGTGCCAGCAGCTTAGCGAAATCCCCAGGTTCCTACGAGCAGTACTTC
>TRBJ1-1|NA|TRBD1|TRBV7-2
CASSERQGLNTEAFF
TGTGCCAGCAGCGAGCGACAGGGACTGAACACTGAAGCTTTCTTT
>TRBJ2-7|few|NA|TRBV4-2
CASSQAVTATSYEQYF
TGTGCCAGCAGCCAAGCTGTAACAGCAACCTCCTACGAGCAGTACTTC
>TRBJ1-1|few|NA|TRBV7-6
CASSVGALDTEAFF
TGTGCCAGCAGCGTGGGAGCCCTGGACACTGAAGCTTTCTTT
>TRBJ1-2|many|NA|TRBV28
CASSFSGLLGGYTF
TGTGCCAGCAGTTTCTCGGGCCTACTAGGCGGCTACACCTTC
>TRBJ2-7|NA|NA|TRBV7-1
CASSSQRKQYF
TGTGCCAGCAGCTCGCAACGGAAGCAGTACTTC
>TRBJ1-2|medium-sized|TRBD1|TRBV12-5
CASGLALTGKSYGYTF
TGTGCTAGTGGTTTGGCCCTGACAGGGAAGTCCTATGGCTACACCTTC
>TRBJ1-1|many|NA|TRBV7-8
CASSLGRMNTEAFF
TGTGCCAGCAGCTTAGGCCGGATGAACACTGAAGCTTTCTTT
>TRBJ2-3|few|TRBD1|TRBV12-3/TRBV12-4
CASSFERAGTGDTQYF
TGTGCCAGCAGTTTCGAGCGGGCGGGGACAGGAGATACGCAGTATTTT
>TRBJ2-1|NA|TRBD1|TRBV11-1
CASSPLTGESYNEQFF
TGTGCCAGCAGCCCATTAACAGGGGAATCCTACAATGAGCAGTTCTTC
>TRBJ2-1|NA|NA|TRBV7-9
CASSITVWEQFF
TGTGCCAGCAGTATCACAGTTTGGGAGCAGTTCTTC
>TRBJ1-1|few|NA|TRBV7-9
CASSRHASGGGGTEAFF
TGTGCCAGCAGCCGCCACGCGAGTGGGGGCGGCGGCACTGAAGCTTTCTTT
>TRBJ2-2|many|NA|TRBV7-8
CASSLDDRSGGELFF
TGTGCCAGCAGCTTAGATGACAGGTCGGGCGGGGAGCTGTTTTTT
>TRBJ2-1|few|TRBD1|TRBV7-6
CASSLEGGSSYNEQFF
TGTGCCAGCAGCTTAGAAGGGGGCAGCTCCTACAATGAGCAGTTCTTC
>TRBJ2-7|NA|NA|TRBV11-1
CASRGLKAYEQYF
TGTGCCAGCAGGGGCCTTAAGGCCTACGAGCAGTACTTC
>TRBJ2-1|few|NA|TRBV12-3/TRBV12-4
CASSLGTNYNEQFF
TGTGCCAGCAGTTTAGGGACTAACTACAATGAGCAGTTCTTC
>TRBJ1-1|NA|NA|TRBV7-2
CASSQRGQNTEAFF
TGTGCCAGCAGCCAACGGGGACAGAACACTGAAGCTTTCTTT
>TRBJ1-5|few|NA|TRBV19
CASLGGGFFQPQHF
TGTGCCAGCCTGGGCGGGGGGTTCTTTCAGCCCCAGCATTTT
>TRBJ1-2|few|TRBD1|TRBV28
CASRPGAGGRYGYTF
TGTGCCAGCAGACCTGGGGCAGGGGGCCGCTATGGCTACACCTTC
>TRBJ1-2|NA|NA|TRBV4-1
CASSHTYGYTF
TGCGCCAGCAGCCACACCTATGGCTACACCTTC
>TRBJ1-1|NA|NA|TRBV6-2/TRBV6-3
CASEPRQEYTEAFF
TGTGCCAGCGAACCGAGACAGGAGTACACTGAAGCTTTCTTT
>TRBJ2-1|few|NA|TRBV12-3/TRBV12-4
CASSLTEYNEQFF
TGTGCCAGCAGTTTAACAGAATACAATGAGCAGTTCTTC
>TRBJ1-1|NA|NA|TRBV6-6
CASSYSEGGTEAFF
TGTGCCAGCAGTTACTCCGAGGGGGGGACTGAAGCTTTCTTT
>TRBJ2-7|few|NA|TRBV6-2/TRBV6-3
CASSYRDEGPSYEQYF
TGTGCCAGCAGTTACCGGGACGAGGGGCCCTCCTACGAGCAGTACTTC
>TRBJ2-7|many|NA|TRBV4-2
CASSQDLETKYEQYF
TGTGCCAGCAGCCAAGATTTGGAGACAAAATACGAGCAGTACTTC
>TRBJ2-7|NA|NA|TRBV7-9
CASSFAGMGGVSSYEQYF
TGTGCCAGCAGCTTTGCGGGCATGGGCGGGGTGAGCTCCTACGAGCAGTACTTC
>TRBJ2-7|few|NA|TRBV6-8
CASSSGTGFYEQYF
TGTGCCAGCAGCTCCGGGACGGGATTCTACGAGCAGTACTTC
>TRBJ1-5|few|NA|TRBV7-2
CASSLKDYNQPQHF
TGTGCCAGCAGCTTAAAGGATTACAATCAGCCCCAGCATTTT
>TRBJ2-7|NA|NA|TRBV9
CASSPSAGTSYEQYF
TGTGCCAGCAGCCCCTCGGCAGGGACTTCCTACGAGCAGTACTTC
>TRBJ2-5|NA|TRBD2|TRBV7-8
CASSLRGGAAETQYF
TGTGCCAGCAGCTTACGCGGGGGGGCCGCAGAGACCCAGTACTTC
>TRBJ2-3|few|TRBD1|TRBV7-9
CASSHRPGQNTDTQYF
TGTGCCAGCAGCCACAGACCGGGACAGAACACAGATACGCAGTATTTT
>TRBJ2-7|NA|NA|TRBV6-8
CASSYPRGELSSYEQYF
TGTGCCAGCAGTTACCCCCGGGGAGAACTATCATCCTACGAGCAGTACTTC
>TRBJ1-2|NA|NA|TRBV27
CASAAGEGYGYTF
TGTGCCAGCGCCGCAGGGGAGGGCTATGGCTACACCTTC
>TRBJ2-7|few|NA|TRBV7-8
CASSPWREYEQYF
TGTGCCAGCAGCCCTTGGAGAGAATACGAGCAGTACTTC
>TRBJ1-5|few|TRBD1|TRBV7-8
CASSAASRQGLMNQPQHF
TGTGCCAGCAGCGCCGCATCGAGACAGGGGCTTATGAATCAGCCCCAGCATTTT
>TRBJ2-1|NA|NA|TRBV24-1
CATQDRSSYNEQFF
TGTGCCACCCAAGACAGGAGCTCCTACAATGAGCAGTTCTTC